This TCR beta chain derives from a study of identical twins. The germline V gene has CDR1 SGHDT and CDR2 YYEEEE. V trimming: 7 bases; J trimming: 6 bases; junction bases outside the gene matches: 5. This CDR3 has 14 residues. TCRdb itself ran the 5' RACE reads through MiXCR, one entry per CDR3 protein. The sample yields 350,000 to 400,000 distinct CDR3 sequences, roughly 10% seen once. Overall study results and limits: Cord blood beta clonotypes that were abundant carried fewer insertions, and memory repertoires showed no such trend. Surplus twin overlap in beta out-of-frame sequences was less pronounced.

A note on this clonotype: As yet, its antigen is unknown.

The receptor's source is a woman in her forties or fifties in good health. The sequenced material came from naive T cells sorted from blood. The chain carries TRBV5-6 and TRBJ2-4, with TRBD1 matching over 12 bases. The CDR3 here is CASRDRGRGNIQYF. The CDR3 DNA reads TGTGCCAGCCGGGACAGGGGGCGCGGAAACATTCAGTACTTC.